The 30 T cell receptor beta chains below all came from one sample that was sequenced in a study of identical twins. MiXCR was run by TCRdb on the 5' RACE reads, yielding one entry per CDR3 protein. This table has approximately 680,000 distinct CDR3 sequences, about 7.6% appearing once. The same sample was also studied in work on yellow fever vaccine responses in identical twins.

Sequencing was carried out using PBMCs. These receptors all stem from a woman in her late teens or twenties in good health.

J is TRBJ2-6 and V is TRBV5-1, with D unresolved. V was pared by 0 bases and J by 0 bases, with 13 bases between. CDR3 length equals 18 residues. CDR1 SGHRS and CDR2 YFSETQ come from the germline V gene. The CDR3 is CASSLEVRTYSGANVLTF. The CDR3 coding sequence is TGCGCCAGCAGCTTGGAGGTCAGGACGTACTCTGGGGCCAACGTCCTGACTTTC.

This clonotype was observed at least ten times. CDR3 protein: CSARGTSGGANNEQFF. The CDR3 bases are TGCAGTGCTAGGGGGACTAGCGGGGGGGCAAACAATGAGCAGTTCTTC. The V call is TRBV20-1, the J call TRBJ2-1, with 16 bases matching TRBD2. V was clipped by 3 bases and J by 5 bases; unmatched bases: 4. CDR1 is DFQATT, CDR2 SNEGSKA, per germline (reference sequence). The CDR3 covers 16 residues.

This clonotype was recorded a few times. This rearrangement joins TRBV29-1 to TRBJ2-3, with 13 bases that match TRBD2. With 5 bases clipped from V and 4 bases from J, the junction kept 3 bases outside the gene matches. CDR1 SQVTM and CDR2 ANQGSEA come from the germline V gene. The CDR3 length is 14 residues. DNA for the CDR3: TGCAGCGTTAGGACTAGCGGGAGCCCAGATACGCAGTATTTT. This translates into CSVRTSGSPDTQYF.

The sample holds a few counts of this clonotype. This chain joins TRBV7-2 and TRBJ2-2; 10 nucleotides align to TRBD2. The CDR3 loop spans 15 amino acids. Germline values: CDR1 SGHTA, CDR2 FQGNSA. Unmatched junction bases numbered 3, after V lost 5 bases and J lost 3 bases. CDR3 in DNA: TGTGCCAGCAGCCGGACTAGCGGAGACACCGGGGAGCTGTTTTTT. Protein product: CASSRTSGDTGELFF.

In its sample, this clonotype was seen a few times. This chain links TRBV20-1 with TRBJ1-5; D possibly corresponds to TRBD1 (6 bases). Germline V lookup: CDR1 DFQATT, CDR2 SNEGSKA (reference sequence). Trimming cost V 4 bases and J 0 bases, with 16 bases left between them. CDR3 length: 16 residues. CDR3 in amino acids: CSAIHRDNYSNQPQHF. The CDR3 DNA follows: TGCAGTGCTATACATCGGGACAATTATAGCAATCAGCCCCAGCATTTT.

This clonotype was found many times. The chain couples TRBV3-1 to TRBJ2-1, with 15 bases lining up with TRBD2. V gave up 4 bases and J gave up 7 bases; unmatched junction bases: 5. CDR1 LGHDT and CDR2 YNNKEL come from the germline V gene (reference sequence). The CDR3 length is 16 residues. CDR3 sequence: CASSRRTSGRANEQFF. For the CDR3, the DNA is TGTGCCAGCAGCCGAAGGACTAGCGGGAGGGCTAATGAGCAGTTCTTC.

This rearrangement joins TRBV13 to TRBJ2-5; maybe TRBD2 (5 bases). The V and J ends lost 5 bases and 1 base respectively, with 14 bases between them. CDR1 is PRHDT, CDR2 FYEKMQ, per germline (reference sequence). This CDR3 contains 15 residues. This chain's CDR3 is CASSQSGLGQETQYF. As DNA, the CDR3 is TGTGCCAGCAGCCAGAGCGGACTGGGCCAAGAGACCCAGTACTTC.

The sample holds one count of this clonotype. This rearrangement joins TRBV18 to TRBJ2-5; D remains unclear. The germline V gene has CDR1 KGHSH and CDR2 LQKENI. The CDR3 totals 13 residues. V lost 5 bases and J lost 3, with 10 bases in between. CDR3 in amino acids: CASSRNAKETQYF. In DNA, the CDR3 is TGTGCCAGCTCAAGGAACGCAAAAGAGACCCAGTACTTC.

In this sample, this clonotype turned up many times. As DNA, the CDR3 is TGTGCCAGCAGTTACGCCCTTACGAACACTGAAGCTTTCTTT. Protein sequence: CASSYALTNTEAFF. J is TRBJ1-1 and V is TRBV6-2 or TRBV6-3, with D unclear. This CDR3 comprises 14 residues. V was trimmed by 2 bases and J by 1 base, leaving 8 bases between them. CDR1 and CDR2 from the germline V gene are MNHEY and SVGEGT.

There are many counts of this clonotype. As DNA, the CDR3 is TGTGCCAGCAGAACGGGACATCGGAATTCACCCCTCCACTTT. Protein product: CASRTGHRNSPLHF. The chain combines TRBV6-1 with TRBJ1-6; tentative D call: TRBD1 (6 bases). Germline CDR1 MNHNS, CDR2 SASEGT. The V and J ends lost 6 bases and 7 bases respectively, with 13 bases between them. The CDR3 contains 14 residues.

CDR3 coding DNA: TGTGCCAGCAGCTTGGCGGGAGCCACATCCTACGAGCAGTACTTC. Translating gives CASSLAGATSYEQYF. The rearrangement joins TRBV5-5 to TRBJ2-7; maybe TRBD2 (6 bases). CDR3 length: 15 amino acids. The ends were cut back, 0 bases at V and 1 base at J, with 11 bases in the middle. Germline CDR1 is SGHKS and CDR2 is YYEKEE (reference sequence).

This clonotype appeared a few times. V gene TRBV20-1 combines with J gene TRBJ2-7, with D tentatively TRBD1 or TRBD2 (6 bases each). V dropped 0 bases and J dropped 3 bases, with 12 bases sitting between them. Germline CDR1 is DFQATT and CDR2 is SNEGSKA (reference sequence). The CDR3 totals 14 residues. In nucleotides, the CDR3 is TGCAGTGCTAGAGAGGGGGGCGGGGACTACGAGCAGTACTTC. This codes for CSAREGGGDYEQYF.

At least ten counts were recorded for this clonotype. The chain carries TRBV29-1 and TRBJ2-1; TRBD1 or TRBD2 may be the D gene (5 bases each). The CDR3 covers 14 residues. Germline values: CDR1 SQVTM, CDR2 ANQGSEA. The V end lost 5 bases, the J end lost 3 bases, and 14 bases lay between the germline ends. This CDR3 is CSVTGTVHYNEQFF. CDR3 coding DNA: TGCAGCGTTACCGGGACGGTACACTACAATGAGCAGTTCTTC.

CDR3 protein: CATRTNTGELFF. Here the CDR3 DNA reads TGTGCCACCAGGACGAACACCGGGGAGCTGTTTTTT. This chain uses TRBV24-1 with TRBJ2-2; D call uncertain. Germline CDR1 KGHDR, CDR2 SFDVKD. This CDR3 is built from 12 residues. V was shortened by 7 bases and J by 0 bases, with 2 bases between the two germline ends.

This clonotype was observed at least ten times. This chain connects TRBV29-1 to TRBJ2-7; weak D call: TRBD1 (6 bases). The CDR3 has 13 amino acids. The germline gives CDR1 SQVTM, CDR2 ANQGSEA. The V gene lost 7 bases and the J gene lost 0 bases, with 13 bases spanning the gap. CDR3 in DNA: TGCAGCGCACTCGAAGGGGGCTCCTACGAGCAGTACTTC. Translation gives CSALEGGSYEQYF.

This chain links TRBV4-1 with TRBJ2-1; 10 nucleotides align to TRBD2. V lost 0 bases to trimming and J lost 4 bases; unmatched junction nucleotides: 15. CDR3 size: 20 residues. Per the germline V gene, CDR1 is MGHRA and CDR2 is YSYEKL. The CDR3, as DNA: TGCGCCAGCAGCCAAGAGGATCGGCGAGCGGGGGGGTTCGGGTACAATGAGCAGTTCTTC. Protein: CASSQEDRRAGGFGYNEQFF.

This clonotype was observed at least ten times. The V gene is TRBV24-1, the J gene TRBJ2-1, with D possibly TRBD2 on 6 matching bases. The CDR3 consists of 12 residues. The germline V gene has CDR1 KGHDR and CDR2 SFDVKD. The V gene lost 10 bases and the J gene lost 4 bases, with 10 bases spanning the gap. The CDR3 DNA reads TGTGCCACATCGGAGGGTTACAATGAGCAGTTCTTC. Encoded protein: CATSEGYNEQFF.

V and J are TRBV5-1 and TRBJ2-2, with TRBD1 identical over 7 bases. This CDR3 region has 14 residues. V was clipped by 4 bases and J by 7 bases; unmatched bases: 7. Germline V CDR1 and CDR2: SGHRS, YFSETQ. The CDR3 is CASSRDRDGGELFF. The CDR3 bases are TGCGCCAGCAGCCGAGACAGGGATGGCGGGGAGCTGTTTTTT.

A few counts support this clonotype. CDR3 residues: CASSRPSAATDTQYF. The CDR3, as DNA: TGTGCCAGCAGCAGACCTAGTGCGGCCACAGATACGCAGTATTTT. J is TRBJ2-3 and V is TRBV7-6; D is uncertain. The CDR3 loop spans 15 amino acids. Germline values: CDR1 SGHVS, CDR2 FNYEAQ. Trimming cost V 5 bases and J 2 bases, with 14 bases left between them.

This clonotype was picked up a small number of times. The rearrangement links TRBV5-1 to TRBJ2-5; the match to TRBD2 covers 8 bases. The ends lost 2 bases at V and 0 bases at J; junction bases unmatched: 3. Per the germline V gene, CDR1 is SGHRS and CDR2 is YFSETQ. This CDR3 spans 15 amino acids. The CDR3 reads CASSFLRGDQETQYF. As DNA, the CDR3 is TGCGCCAGCAGCTTCTTGCGGGGGGACCAAGAGACCCAGTACTTC.

This clonotype appeared many times. The chain links TRBV5-6 to TRBJ1-5; no reliable D call. Deletions cut 2 bases from V and 1 base from J, with 7 bases between. Germline CDR1 is SGHDT and CDR2 is YYEEEE. The length of the CDR3 is 14 residues. This CDR3 is CASSFGRSNQPQHF. In nucleotides, the CDR3 is TGTGCCAGCAGCTTCGGGCGGAGCAATCAGCCCCAGCATTTT.

The V and J genes are TRBV27 and TRBJ2-1; TRBD2 is a possible D gene (6 bases). This CDR3 region has 17 residues. Per the germline V gene, CDR1 is MNHEY and CDR2 is SMNVEV (reference sequence). Trimming removed 6 bases from V and 3 bases from J, with 21 bases in between. CDR3 protein: CASSSDLAGRGYNEQFF. Written as DNA, the CDR3 is TGTGCCAGCAGCTCCGACCTGGCGGGGAGAGGCTACAATGAGCAGTTCTTC.

V and J are TRBV20-1 and TRBJ1-1; TRBD1 is a possible D gene (5 bases). Trimming took 4 bases from V and 4 from J, leaving 16 bases between them. The CDR3 sequence is 14 residues long. Germline V gene lookup returns CDR1 DFQATT and CDR2 SNEGSKA (reference sequence). As DNA, the CDR3 is TGCAGTGCTATCCGGGACTTGGGGGGCACTGAAGCTTTCTTT. It specifies CSAIRDLGGTEAFF.

This clonotype was counted at least ten times. J is TRBJ1-2 and V is TRBV6-1; 7 bases line up with TRBD1. CDR1 and CDR2 from the germline V gene are MNHNS and SASEGT. With 7 bases clipped from V and 1 base from J, the junction kept 3 bases outside the gene matches. This CDR3 has 13 residues. DNA of the CDR3: TGTGCCAGCATTGGGACAGATAACTATGGCTACACCTTC. Its protein product is CASIGTDNYGYTF.

This clonotype was counted a few times. The rearrangement uses TRBV7-9 and TRBJ2-7, with D possibly TRBD2 on 6 matching bases. This CDR3 has 15 amino acids. The V and J ends lost 0 bases and 5 bases respectively, with 14 bases between them. Germline-derived CDR1 and CDR2 are SEHNR and FQNEAQ (reference sequence). For the CDR3, the DNA is TGTGCCAGCAGCTTAGCAGCCGGGAGTTTCAACGAGCAGTACTTC. It specifies CASSLAAGSFNEQYF.

This clonotype was seen more than once but under ten times. This chain joins TRBV29-1 and TRBJ2-2; 8 nucleotides align to TRBD2. There are 14 residues in the CDR3. CDR1 and CDR2 (germline): SQVTM, ANQGSEA. With V trimmed by 7 bases and J by 1 base, 5 bases remained unmatched. CDR3 sequence reads: CSAGGQMNTGELFF. As DNA, the CDR3 is TGCAGCGCGGGAGGGCAGATGAACACCGGGGAGCTGTTTTTT.

This clonotype showed up many times. The J gene is TRBJ2-3, the V gene TRBV5-1, with D possibly TRBD2 on 6 matching bases. Germline V gives CDR1 SGHRS, CDR2 YFSETQ. V was shortened by 5 bases and J by 2 bases, with 18 bases between the two germline ends. The CDR3 has 16 amino acids. The CDR3 loop is CASRRNGEVVTDTQYF. In nucleotides, the CDR3 is TGCGCCAGCAGACGTAATGGGGAGGTTGTCACAGATACGCAGTATTTT. Looking up the rest from reference TRBV5-1 and TRBJ2-3 gives the full variable domain: KAGVTQTPRYLIKTRGQQVTLSCSPISGHRSVSWYQQTPGQGLQFLFEYFSETQRNKGNFPGRFSGRQFSNSRSEMNVSTLELGDSALYLCASRRNGEVVTDTQYFGPGTRLTVL.

This clonotype was found many times. The chain employs TRBV5-5 and TRBJ1-2; no firm D call. V dropped 4 bases and J dropped 7 bases, with 14 bases sitting between them. Germline CDR1 is SGHKS and CDR2 is YYEKEE (reference sequence). This CDR3 has 13 residues. DNA of the CDR3: TGTGCCAGCAGCCCTCTCCTGAGCGGTGGCTACACCTTC. Translated, it gives CASSPLLSGGYTF.

This clonotype was detected ten times or more. The chain has TRBV5-1 and TRBJ2-7; 9 bases are a match to TRBD1. CDR3 length: 17 amino acids. V gave up 4 bases and J gave up 1 base; unmatched junction bases: 12. Germline CDR1 and CDR2: SGHRS and YFSETQ. The CDR3 reads CASSPRSGTGISYEQYF. CDR3 nucleotides: TGCGCCAGCAGCCCTAGGTCCGGGACAGGGATTTCCTACGAGCAGTACTTC.

The J gene is TRBJ1-4, the V gene TRBV7-8; no definite D call. Trimming stripped 5 bases from V and 8 bases from J, with 9 bases between. CDR3 length: 12 amino acids. Per germline, CDR1 SGHVS and CDR2 FQNEAQ. The CDR3 DNA follows: TGTGCCAGCAGCCGGATGGGGGAAAAACTGTTTTTT. Amino acid sequence: CASSRMGEKLFF.